A single sample is the source of the 10 T cell receptor beta chains below, sequenced in a study of cytomegalovirus exposure and HLA in healthy donors. Primers: 60 Vbeta forward and 13 Jbeta reverse. The assay was immunoSEQ multiplex PCR, and TCRdb's table has in-frame clones only and misses some. The data show 100,000 to 150,000 clones, around 73% seen once. Sequencing input: PBMCs. These receptors were taken from a man between 25 and 39 years old in good health and CMV-seropositive.

The rearrangement joins TRBV7-2 to TRBJ1-2; TRBD1 is a possible D gene (6 bases). The CDR3 has 15 residues. The V gene lost 5 bases and the J gene lost 4 bases, with 17 bases spanning the gap. Germline V gene sequence: CDR1 SGHTA, CDR2 FQGNSA. The CDR3 loop is CASSAGDIQIYGYTF. The CDR3 coding sequence is TGTGCCAGCAGCGCGGGGGACATACAAATCTATGGCTACACCTTC.

The V call is TRBV2, the J call TRBJ1-2, with 8 bases that match TRBD1. Germline trimming cut 1 base from V and 8 bases from J; bases unmatched to any gene: 6. The CDR3 runs 14 residues. Germline V gives CDR1 SNHLY, CDR2 FYNNEI. Here the CDR3 DNA reads TGTGCCAGCAGTGAAGGCAGGGGGCAACAGGGCTACACCTTC. It translates to CASSEGRGQQGYTF.

About this clone: Its ends do not fully match the called genes, so a read error is possible. This sample also contains other DNA sequences that code for the same CDR3. The chain uses TRBV2 and TRBJ1-1; D is possibly TRBD1 (5 bases). This CDR3 is 14 amino acids long. Germline CDR1 and CDR2: SNHLY and FYNNEI. The CDR3 spells CASSPRVMNTEAFF. The CDR3 DNA sequence: TGTGCTAGCAGCCCCAGGGTCATGAACACTGAAGCTTTCTTT.

The chain employs TRBV5-1 and TRBJ1-5; no clear D. Germline V CDR1 and CDR2: SGHRS, YFSETQ. This CDR3 has 15 amino acids. Trimming took off 0 bases at V and 0 bases at J, with 7 bases between the two ends. The CDR3 loop is CASSLGDYSNQPQHF. The CDR3 DNA sequence: TGCGCCAGCAGCTTGGGAGATTATAGCAATCAGCCCCAGCATTTT.

V and J are TRBV27 and TRBJ1-4; 10 bases fit TRBD1. CDR1 MNHEY and CDR2 SMNVEV come from the germline V gene (reference sequence). This CDR3 contains 17 residues. After removal of 4 bases from V and 3 bases from J, the junction contained 8 bases not matched to a gene. CDR3 DNA: TGTGCCAGCAGTTCATGGACAGGGGGAGTAGCTAATGAAAAACTGTTTTTT. Translated: CASSSWTGGVANEKLFF.

This chain uses TRBV6-5 with TRBJ1-5; D may be TRBD1 (6 bases). The CDR3 covers 13 residues. V was shortened by 2 bases and J by 4 bases, with 6 bases between the two germline ends. Per germline, CDR1 MNHEY and CDR2 SVGAGI. CDR3 region: CASSYGQNQPQHF. The DNA of the CDR3 is TGTGCCAGCAGTTACGGACAGAATCAGCCCCAGCATTTT.

The V and J genes are TRBV15 and TRBJ2-7, with TRBD2 matching 9 bases. Trimming removed 0 bases from V and 4 bases from J; junction bases left unmatched: 4. The CDR3 covers 15 residues. Germline V gives CDR1 LNHNV, CDR2 YYDKDF (reference sequence). The CDR3, as DNA: TGTGCCACCAGCAGAGATCCTAGCGGGACTTACGAGCAGTACTTC. This codes for CATSRDPSGTYEQYF. Looking up the rest from reference TRBV15 and TRBJ2-7 gives the full variable domain: DAMVIQNPRYQVTQFGKPVTLSCSQTLNHNVMYWYQQKSSQAPKLLFHYYDKDFNNEADTPDNFQSRRPNTSFCFLDIRSPGLGDTAMYLCATSRDPSGTYEQYFGPGTRLTVT.

The CDR3 nucleotides are TGTGCCAGCAGCCGGGACTTCAGCTCCTACGAGCAGTACTTC. Amino acid sequence: CASSRDFSSYEQYF. This chain connects TRBV6-5 to TRBJ2-5, with a tentative D call TRBD2 (6 bases). Gene TRBJ2-7 matches the end of the DNA better, so the J call may be wrong. In germline, CDR1 is MNHEY, CDR2 SVGAGI. The CDR3 is 14 residues long.

The chain employs TRBV15 and TRBJ1-1; D is ambiguous. V was clipped by 3 bases and J by 11 bases, with 19 bases between them. Per the germline V gene, CDR1 is LNHNV and CDR2 is YYDKDF (reference sequence). The CDR3 runs to 14 residues. The CDR3 sequence: CATSSLLAVNPAFF. In nucleotides, the CDR3 is TGTGCCACCAGCAGCCTTCTCGCGGTCAATCCGGCTTTCTTT.

The chain links TRBV27 to TRBJ2-5, with D maybe TRBD2 (7 bases). In germline, CDR1 is MNHEY, CDR2 SMNVEV (reference sequence). There are 16 residues in the CDR3. Trimming shortened V by 4 bases and J by 5 bases, and 20 bases separated the two germline ends. This CDR3 is CASSSPSAKGGETQYF. CDR3 DNA: TGTGCCAGCAGTTCCCCCTCCGCGAAGGGGGGGGAGACCCAGTACTTC.